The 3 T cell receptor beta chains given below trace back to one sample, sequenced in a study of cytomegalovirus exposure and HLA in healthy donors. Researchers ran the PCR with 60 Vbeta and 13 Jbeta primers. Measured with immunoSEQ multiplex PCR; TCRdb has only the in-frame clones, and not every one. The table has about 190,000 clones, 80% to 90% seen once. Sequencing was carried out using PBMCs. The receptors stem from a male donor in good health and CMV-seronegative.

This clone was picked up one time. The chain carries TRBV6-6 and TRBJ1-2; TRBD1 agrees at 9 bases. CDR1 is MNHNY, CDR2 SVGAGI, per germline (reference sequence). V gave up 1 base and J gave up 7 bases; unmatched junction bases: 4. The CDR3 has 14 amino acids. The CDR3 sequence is CASSYFTGGTGYTF. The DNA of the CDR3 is TGTGCCAGCAGTTACTTCACAGGGGGCACTGGCTACACCTTC.

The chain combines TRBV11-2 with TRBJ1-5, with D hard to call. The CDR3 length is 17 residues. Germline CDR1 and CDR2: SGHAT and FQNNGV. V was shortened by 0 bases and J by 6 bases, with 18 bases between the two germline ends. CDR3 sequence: CASSLDRLAGGGQPQHF. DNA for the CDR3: TGTGCCAGCAGCTTAGATAGGCTAGCAGGAGGCGGTCAGCCCCAGCATTTT.

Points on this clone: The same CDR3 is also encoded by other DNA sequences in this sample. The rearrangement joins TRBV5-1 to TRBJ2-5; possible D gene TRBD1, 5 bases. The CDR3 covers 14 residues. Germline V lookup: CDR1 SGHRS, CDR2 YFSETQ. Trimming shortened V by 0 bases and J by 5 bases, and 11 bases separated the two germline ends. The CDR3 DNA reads TGCGCCAGCAGCTTGGGCCAGGGAATGGAGACCCAGTACTTC. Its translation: CASSLGQGMETQYF. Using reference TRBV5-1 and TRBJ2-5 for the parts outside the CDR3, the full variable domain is KAGVTQTPRYLIKTRGQQVTLSCSPISGHRSVSWYQQTPGQGLQFLFEYFSETQRNKGNFPGRFSGRQFSNSRSEMNVSTLELGDSALYLCASSLGQGMETQYFGPGTRLLVL.